The clone carrying this TCR beta chain was counted ten times or more. This entry is derived from a study of T cells in Graves' hyperthyroidism and ophthalmopathy. Study summary: The authors collected peripheral blood at initial diagnosis, before any treatment.

Amplification targeted TCR beta CDR3 regions from RNA transcripts. The HTBI primer set served for first-round RT-PCR of the TCR CDR3. TCRdb fed the multiplex PCR reads into MiXCR, producing one record per CDR3 protein. The profile shows 300,000 to 500,000 distinct CDR3 sequences, over 11% of them singletons. The source is a man over 45 with Graves' ophthalmopathy. The sample was blood.

The CDR3 is CASSLEIAGANYNEQFF. The CDR3, as DNA: TGTGCCAGCAGCTTAGAAATAGCGGGAGCGAACTACAATGAGCAGTTCTTC. The genes are TRBV11-3 and TRBJ2-1; 9 bases match TRBD2. The CDR3 contains 17 residues. V lost 0 bases to trimming and J lost 3 bases; unmatched junction nucleotides: 6. CDR1 is SGHNT, CDR2 YENEEA, per germline.